These T cell receptor beta chains were read from a single sample in a study of PD-L1 blockade in urothelial cancer. Here immunoSEQ multiplex PCR was the method, and the copy in TCRdb shows in-frame clones only, minus some. Of under 40,000 clones in the sample, 87% were seen once. The starting material was PBMCs, obtained around atezolizumab (anti-PD-L1) treatment. All receptors derive from a man between 45 and 60 years old with urothelial cancer. Each CDR3 is given with its conserved first and last residue. A D gene is named only where the DNA matches it firmly. The size entry is marked missing in some rows and otherwise reads once, few, many or a size class.

few NA TRBJ2-3 TRBV28 CASSLRGGGGSTDTQYF TGTGCCAGCAGTTTACGCGGCGGGGGCGGGAGCACAGATACGCAGTATTTT
NA TRBD2 TRBJ2-1 TRBV6-1 CASSEGSGGQFF TGTGCCAGCAGTGAAGGGAGCGGGGGGCAGTTCTTC
NA NA TRBJ2-4 TRBV7-2 CASSSRQKNIQYF TGTGCCAGCAGCTCCAGACAGAAAAACATTCAGTACTTC
NA TRBD2 TRBJ2-5 TRBV5-1 CASSFLAGRGETQYF TGCGCCAGCAGCTTTCTAGCGGGACGGGGAGAGACCCAGTACTTC
NA TRBD2 TRBJ2-2 TRBV6-1 CASRYGRALAGELFF TGTGCCAGTCGATACGGGAGGGCCTTGGCCGGGGAGCTGTTTTTT
NA NA TRBJ2-2 TRBV6-5 CASRRGLDTGELFF TGTGCCAGTAGACGGGGTTTGGACACCGGGGAGCTGTTTTTT
NA TRBD1 TRBJ1-6 TRBV7-2 CASSSTGGSSPLHF TGTGCCAGCAGCTCCACAGGGGGGTCTTCACCCCTCCACTTT
NA TRBD2 TRBJ2-1 TRBV5-1 CASSQPGLADNEQFF TGCGCCAGCAGCCAACCCGGACTAGCCGACAATGAGCAGTTCTTC
few NA TRBJ1-1 TRBV10-3 CAIGQGGTEAFF TGTGCCATCGGGCAGGGCGGCACTGAAGCTTTCTTT
NA TRBD1 TRBJ1-4 TRBV28 CASNPRDRGLEKLFF TGTGCCAGCAATCCCCGGGACAGGGGGCTGGAAAAACTGTTTTTT
NA TRBD1 TRBJ1-1 TRBV9 CASSVGQGGEAFF TGTGCCAGCAGCGTAGGGCAGGGGGGTGAAGCTTTCTTT
NA TRBD1 TRBJ1-1 TRBV9 CASSGGTGTLFVGEAFF TGTGCCAGCAGCGGCGGGACAGGGACCTTATTCGTGGGAGAAGCTTTCTTT
NA TRBD1 TRBJ2-1 TRBV25-1 CASSEYQTGGNPYNEQFF TGTGCCAGCAGTGAATATCAGACAGGGGGCAACCCCTACAATGAGCAGTTCTTC
NA NA TRBJ1-1 TRBV2 CASSDGGGGNTEAFF TGTGCCAGCAGTGATGGGGGCGGTGGGAACACTGAAGCTTTCTTT
NA NA TRBJ2-7 TRBV6-6 CASSYRLVYEQYF TGTGCCAGCAGTTACCGACTCGTCTACGAGCAGTACTTC
NA NA TRBJ1-1 TRBV18 CASSPGPAHTEAFF TGTGCCAGCTCACCAGGTCCAGCGCACACTGAAGCTTTCTTT
once NA TRBJ1-2 TRBV9 CASSPGTGPNYGYTF TGTGCCAGCAGCCCCGGAACAGGGCCTAACTATGGCTACACCTTC
NA TRBD2 TRBJ2-7 TRBV30 CAWSVRLAGGGEQYF TGTGCCTGGAGTGTTCGACTAGCGGGAGGAGGCGAGCAGTACTTC
NA TRBD1 TRBJ2-7 TRBV6-1 CASSAGGLHSYEQYF TGTGCCAGCAGTGCAGGGGGCCTACACTCCTACGAGCAGTACTTC
NA TRBD2 TRBJ2-2 TRBV9 CASSVATSGANTGELFF TGTGCCAGCAGCGTAGCGACTAGCGGAGCGAACACCGGGGAGCTGTTTTTT
NA NA TRBJ2-3 TRBV6-5 CASRVDFSDTQYF TGTGCCAGCAGAGTGGACTTTTCAGATACGCAGTATTTT
NA NA TRBJ1-3 TRBV7-7 CASSFETFSGNTIYF TGTGCTAGCAGCTTTGAGACATTCTCTGGAAACACCATATATTTT